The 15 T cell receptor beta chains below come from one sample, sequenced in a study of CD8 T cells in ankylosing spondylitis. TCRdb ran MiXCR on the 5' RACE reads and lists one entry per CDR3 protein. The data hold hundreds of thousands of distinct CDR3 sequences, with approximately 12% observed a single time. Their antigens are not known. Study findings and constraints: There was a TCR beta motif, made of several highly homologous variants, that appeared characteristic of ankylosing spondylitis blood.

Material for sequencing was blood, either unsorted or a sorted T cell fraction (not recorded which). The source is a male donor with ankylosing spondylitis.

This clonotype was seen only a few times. Here the CDR3 DNA reads TGCAGTGCTAGAAGCAGGGTTGGCTACGAGCAGTACTTC. The encoded protein is CSARSRVGYEQYF. This chain joins TRBV20-1 and TRBJ2-7, with D tentatively TRBD1 (5 bases). The CDR3 runs 13 residues. From germline, CDR1 is DFQATT and CDR2 SNEGSKA (reference sequence). Deletions cut 2 bases from V and 3 bases from J, with 11 bases between.

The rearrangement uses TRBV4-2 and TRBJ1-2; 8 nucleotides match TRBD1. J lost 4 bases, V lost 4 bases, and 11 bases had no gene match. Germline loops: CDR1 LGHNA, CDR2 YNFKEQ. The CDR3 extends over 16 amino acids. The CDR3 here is CASSRLGTGPFYGYTF. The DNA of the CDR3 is TGTGCCAGCAGCCGTCTAGGGACAGGCCCTTTCTATGGCTACACCTTC.

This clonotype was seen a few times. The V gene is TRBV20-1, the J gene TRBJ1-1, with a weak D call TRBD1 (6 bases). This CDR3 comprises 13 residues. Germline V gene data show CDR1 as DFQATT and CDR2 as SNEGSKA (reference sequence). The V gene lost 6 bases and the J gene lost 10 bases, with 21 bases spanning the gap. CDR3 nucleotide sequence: TGCAGTGCCCCCCTCCCCGGGGGGCGCGGAGCTTTCTTT. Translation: CSAPLPGGRGAFF.

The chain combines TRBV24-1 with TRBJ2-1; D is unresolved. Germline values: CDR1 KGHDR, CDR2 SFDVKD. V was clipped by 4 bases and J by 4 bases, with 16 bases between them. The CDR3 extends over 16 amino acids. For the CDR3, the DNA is TGTGCCACCAGTGACCCTGTCCTCGCCGTATACAATGAGCAGTTCTTC. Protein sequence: CATSDPVLAVYNEQFF.

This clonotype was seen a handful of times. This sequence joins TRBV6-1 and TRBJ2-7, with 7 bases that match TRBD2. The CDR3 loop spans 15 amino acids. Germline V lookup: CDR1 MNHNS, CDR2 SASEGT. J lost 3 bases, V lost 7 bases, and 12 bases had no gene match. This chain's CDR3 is CASTPGGRMDYEQYF. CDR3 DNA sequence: TGTGCCAGCACCCCGGGCGGGAGAATGGACTACGAGCAGTACTTC.

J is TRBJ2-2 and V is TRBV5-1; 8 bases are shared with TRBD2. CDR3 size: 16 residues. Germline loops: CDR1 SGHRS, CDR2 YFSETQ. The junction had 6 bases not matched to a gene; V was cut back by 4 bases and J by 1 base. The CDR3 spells CASSPGGTENTGELFF. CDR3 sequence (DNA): TGCGCCAGCAGCCCGGGAGGGACGGAGAACACCGGGGAGCTGTTTTTT.

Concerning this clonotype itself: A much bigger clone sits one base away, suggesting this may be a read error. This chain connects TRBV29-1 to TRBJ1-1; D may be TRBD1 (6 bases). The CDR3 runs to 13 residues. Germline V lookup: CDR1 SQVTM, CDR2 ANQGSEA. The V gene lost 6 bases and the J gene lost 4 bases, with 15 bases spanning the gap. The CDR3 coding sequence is TGCAGCGTCGGACAGCTAATGAGCACTGAAGCTTTCTTT. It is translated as CSVGQLMSTEAFF.

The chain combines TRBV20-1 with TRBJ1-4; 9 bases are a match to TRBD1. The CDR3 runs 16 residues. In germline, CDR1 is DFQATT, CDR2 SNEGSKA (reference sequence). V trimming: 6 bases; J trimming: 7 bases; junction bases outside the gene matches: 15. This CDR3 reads CSATTTGGREFEKLFF. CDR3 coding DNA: TGCAGTGCCACCACTACAGGGGGCAGGGAATTTGAAAAACTGTTTTTT.

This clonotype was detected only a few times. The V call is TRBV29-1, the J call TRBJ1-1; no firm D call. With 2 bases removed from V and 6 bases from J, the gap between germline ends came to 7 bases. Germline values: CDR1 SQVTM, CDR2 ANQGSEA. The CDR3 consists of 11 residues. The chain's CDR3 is CSVERYAEAFF. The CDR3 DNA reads TGCAGCGTTGAAAGGTACGCTGAAGCTTTCTTT.

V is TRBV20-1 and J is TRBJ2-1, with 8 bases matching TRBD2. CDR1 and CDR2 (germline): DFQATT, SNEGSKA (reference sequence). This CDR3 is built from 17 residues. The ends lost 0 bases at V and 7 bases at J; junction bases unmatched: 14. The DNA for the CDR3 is TGCAGTGCTAGAGATCCCCTCCCGGGGGGGGGTGAGAATGAGCAGTTCTTC. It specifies CSARDPLPGGGENEQFF.

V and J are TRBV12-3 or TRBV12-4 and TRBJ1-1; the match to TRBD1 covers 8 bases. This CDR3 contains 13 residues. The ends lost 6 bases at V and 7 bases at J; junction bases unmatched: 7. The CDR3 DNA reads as TGTGCCAGCAGCAGCGGACAGGGTTTTGAAGCTTTCTTT. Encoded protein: CASSSGQGFEAFF.

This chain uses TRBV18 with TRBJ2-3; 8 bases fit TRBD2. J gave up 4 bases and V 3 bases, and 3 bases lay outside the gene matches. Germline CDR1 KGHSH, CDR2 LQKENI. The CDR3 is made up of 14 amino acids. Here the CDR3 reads CASSPILAADTQYF. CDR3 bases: TGTGCCAGCTCACCCATACTAGCGGCAGATACGCAGTATTTT.

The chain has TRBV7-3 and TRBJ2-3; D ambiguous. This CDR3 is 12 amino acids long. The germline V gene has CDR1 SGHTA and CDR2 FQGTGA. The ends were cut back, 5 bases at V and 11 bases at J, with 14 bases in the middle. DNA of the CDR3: TGTGCCAGCAGCGCGAGTGGAGTTGTGCAGTATTTT. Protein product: CASSASGVVQYF.

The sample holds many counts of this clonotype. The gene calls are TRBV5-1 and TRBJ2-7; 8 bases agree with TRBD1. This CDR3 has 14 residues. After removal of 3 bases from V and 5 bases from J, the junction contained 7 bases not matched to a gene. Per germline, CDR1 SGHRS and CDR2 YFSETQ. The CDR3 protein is CASSYQGAQHEQYF. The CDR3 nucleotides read TGCGCCAGCAGCTACCAGGGGGCGCAACACGAGCAGTACTTC. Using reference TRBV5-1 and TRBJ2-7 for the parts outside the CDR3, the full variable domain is KAGVTQTPRYLIKTRGQQVTLSCSPISGHRSVSWYQQTPGQGLQFLFEYFSETQRNKGNFPGRFSGRQFSNSRSEMNVSTLELGDSALYLCASSYQGAQHEQYFGPGTRLTVT.

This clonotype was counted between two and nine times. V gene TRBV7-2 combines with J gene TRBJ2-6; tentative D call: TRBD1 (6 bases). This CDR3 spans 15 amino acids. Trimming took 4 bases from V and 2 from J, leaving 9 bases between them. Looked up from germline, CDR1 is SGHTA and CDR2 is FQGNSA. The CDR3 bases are TGTGCCAGCAGCTCGACAGGACCTGGGGCCAACGTCCTGACTTTC. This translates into CASSSTGPGANVLTF.